This T cell receptor (beta chain) was found in a study of blood T cells in healthy people across ages. This clonotype turned up a few times. The CDR3 runs 11 residues. The germline V gene encodes CDR1 SQVTM and CDR2 ANQGSEA. V lost 5 bases, J lost 7 bases, and 9 bases lay in between. Alongside a J-beta primer mix, a sample-barcoded 5' primer served in a second PCR lasting 7 to 11 cycles. Each CDR3 protein is one row after TCRdb ran MiXCR on the 5' RACE reads. Of over 750,000 distinct CDR3 sequences listed, 20% to 30% are singletons. This sample was shared with a second study, whose subject was T cells of mothers and their children. From that study: Per mother, over 9 million TCR beta CDR3 reads were obtained; per child, 2.5 million to 3.5 million. The data showed no persistent microchimeric T cell clones.

The sequence was collected from a boy aged 5-17 years in good health. This chain connects TRBV29-1 to TRBJ2-4; D remains unclear. Input material: blood. CDR3 protein: CSVSAQNIQYF. The CDR3 DNA reads TGCAGCGTTTCTGCCCAGAACATTCAGTACTTC.